One TCR beta chain is described in this entry. Its specificity is unknown. This table comes from immunoSEQ multiplex PCR, and its TCRdb copy is limited to in-frame clones, with some not included. This table has around 550,000 clones, approximately 96% appearing once. In germline, CDR1 is SGDLS, CDR2 YYNGEE. The CDR3 runs to 15 residues. J lost 4 bases, V lost 0 bases, and 3 bases had no gene match. This sample stems from a study of shared clonotypes between healthy human individuals. Study as a whole: Each donor contributed plates that comprised three CD4 naive, three CD4 memory, two CD8 naive and one CD8 memory.

Naive CD8 cells comprised CD45RO-negative, CCR7-positively selected cells, excluding terminally differentiated effector memory CD45RA+ cells. Study-wide results and limits: Owing to a small donor count, the genetic and exposure-history diversity represented was limited. Generation of non-shared clonotypes was less probable than generation of clonotypes shared by all four donors. Even with large depth, rarefaction showed that sorted-subset sequencing was incomplete.

This chain connects TRBV9 to TRBJ2-5, with TRBD1 identical over 10 bases. The specimen was naive CD8+ T cells sorted from blood. The clonotype originates from a woman in her twenties or thirties in good health. CDR3 region: CASSVARTGGETQYF. CDR3 sequence (DNA): TGTGCCAGCAGCGTAGCTCGGACAGGGGGAGAGACCCAGTACTTC.